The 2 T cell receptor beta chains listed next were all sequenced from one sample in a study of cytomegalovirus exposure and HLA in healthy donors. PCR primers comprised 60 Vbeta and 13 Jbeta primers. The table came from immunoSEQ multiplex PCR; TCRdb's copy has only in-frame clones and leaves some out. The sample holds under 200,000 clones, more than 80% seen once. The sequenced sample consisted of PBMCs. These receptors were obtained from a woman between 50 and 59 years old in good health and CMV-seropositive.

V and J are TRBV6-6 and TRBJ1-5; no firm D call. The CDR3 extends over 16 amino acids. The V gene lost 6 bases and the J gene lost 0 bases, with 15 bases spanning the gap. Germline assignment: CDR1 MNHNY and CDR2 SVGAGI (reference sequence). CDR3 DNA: TGTGCCAGCAGACTACCCGAGGGATATAGCAATCAGCCCCAGCATTTT. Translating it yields CASRLPEGYSNQPQHF.

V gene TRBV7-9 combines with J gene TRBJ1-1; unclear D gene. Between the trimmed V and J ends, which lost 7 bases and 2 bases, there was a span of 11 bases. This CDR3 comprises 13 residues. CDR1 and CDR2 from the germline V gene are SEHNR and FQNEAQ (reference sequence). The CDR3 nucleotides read TGTGCCAGCACCCAACGAGCTAACACTGAAGCTTTCTTT. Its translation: CASTQRANTEAFF.